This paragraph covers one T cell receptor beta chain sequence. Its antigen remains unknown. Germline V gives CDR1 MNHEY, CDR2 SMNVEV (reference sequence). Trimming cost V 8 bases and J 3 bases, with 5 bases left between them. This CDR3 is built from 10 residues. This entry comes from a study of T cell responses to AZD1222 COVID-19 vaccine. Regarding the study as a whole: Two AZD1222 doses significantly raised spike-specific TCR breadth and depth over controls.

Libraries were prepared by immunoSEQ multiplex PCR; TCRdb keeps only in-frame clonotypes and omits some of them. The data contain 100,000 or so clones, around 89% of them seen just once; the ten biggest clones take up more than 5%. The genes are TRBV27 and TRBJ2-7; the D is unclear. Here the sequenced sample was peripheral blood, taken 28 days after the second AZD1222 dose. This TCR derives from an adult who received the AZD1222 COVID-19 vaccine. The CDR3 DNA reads TGTGCCAGCGGGCACTACGAGCAGTACTTC. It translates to CASGHYEQYF.